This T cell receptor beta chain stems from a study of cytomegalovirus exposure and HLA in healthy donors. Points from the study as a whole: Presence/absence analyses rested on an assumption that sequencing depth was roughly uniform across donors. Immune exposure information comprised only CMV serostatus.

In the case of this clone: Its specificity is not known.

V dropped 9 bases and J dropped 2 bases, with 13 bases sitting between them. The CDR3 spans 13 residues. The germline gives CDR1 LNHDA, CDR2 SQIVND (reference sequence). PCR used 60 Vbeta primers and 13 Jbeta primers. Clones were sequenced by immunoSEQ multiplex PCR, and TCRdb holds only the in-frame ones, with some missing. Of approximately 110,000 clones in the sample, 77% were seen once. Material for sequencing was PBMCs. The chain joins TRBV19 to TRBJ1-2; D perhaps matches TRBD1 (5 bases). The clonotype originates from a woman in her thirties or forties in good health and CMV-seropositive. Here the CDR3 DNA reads TGTGCCAGCTCTCTAGGGGTAAACTATGGCTACACCTTC. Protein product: CASSLGVNYGYTF.